The sequence of this T cell receptor (beta chain) was determined in a study of OX40 agonist ivuxolimab in advanced cancers. On the study more broadly: Each patient was given ivuxolimab into a vein every 2 weeks, at 0.01 to 10 mg/kg. Study outcomes and limitations: In the 0.1 to 3.0 mg/kg range, CD4+ and CD8+ blood T cells had expanded clonally by week 6.

Clones were sequenced by immunoSEQ multiplex PCR, and TCRdb holds only the in-frame ones, with some missing. Found here are roughly 56,000 clones, roughly 91% of them singletons; the top ten hold over 0.65%. Notes on this clone: The antigen remains unidentified.

Source: CD4+ or CD8+ T cells sorted from blood, taken in a trial of the OX40 agonist ivuxolimab. The source of this sequence is an adult with an advanced solid tumor such as melanoma, head and neck, liver or kidney cancer.

In DNA, the CDR3 is TGTGCCAGCAGGTACTACACCGGGGAGCTGTTTTTT. The encoded protein is CASRYYTGELFF. The chain carries TRBV6-1 and TRBJ2-2, with unresolved D. This CDR3 contains 12 residues. Germline CDR1 is MNHNS and CDR2 is SASEGT. Deletions cut 6 bases from V and 3 bases from J, with 5 bases between.